This TCR beta chain was sequenced in a study of spatial heterogeneity in lung cancer. Whole-study context: Correlation of TCR transcript counts in tumor regions with a T cell module score from matched bulk RNA-seq was strong.

A unique molecular identifier was carried by every single TCR cDNA molecule. TCRdb passed the 5' RACE reads through MiXCR, listing each CDR3 protein once. In the table there are fewer than 15,000 distinct CDR3 sequences, under 7% of which are singletons. Time point: sample taken at primary tumor resection. Material for sequencing was whole RNA from tumor, nontumor lung or frozen PBMC, left unsorted. This clonotype occurred many times. Its antigen is still unknown. Overall study findings and caveats: Sequencing reached an estimated coverage of tumor T cells that was only around 7% for alpha chains and about 13% for beta chains. Expanded alpha and beta TCR counts within tumors tracked tumor mutation counts.

The CDR3 is 14 amino acids. Trimming cost V 6 bases and J 11 bases; bases outside gene matches: 7. This specimen was lung tumor tissue, taken at surgery. The sequence came from a female donor with early-stage non-small cell lung cancer. The chain recombines TRBV12-3 or TRBV12-4 with TRBJ1-4; 12 bases are a match to TRBD1. The DNA for the CDR3 is TGTGCCAGCAGGGGACAGGGGGCGGTGGGGAAACTGTTTTTT. Translated, it gives CASRGQGAVGKLFF.